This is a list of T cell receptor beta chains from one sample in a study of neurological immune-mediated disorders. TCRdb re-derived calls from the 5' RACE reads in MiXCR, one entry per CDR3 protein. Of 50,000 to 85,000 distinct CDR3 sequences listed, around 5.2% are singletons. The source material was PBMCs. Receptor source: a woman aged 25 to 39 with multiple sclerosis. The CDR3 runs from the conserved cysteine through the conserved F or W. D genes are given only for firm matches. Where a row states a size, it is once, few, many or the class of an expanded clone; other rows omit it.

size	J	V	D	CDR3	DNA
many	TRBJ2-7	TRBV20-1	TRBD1	CSAKGQGGSEQYF	TGCAGTGCTAAGGGACAGGGAGGGAGTGAGCAGTACTTC
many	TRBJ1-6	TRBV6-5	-	CASSAESSYNSPLNF	TGTGCCAGCAGTGCCGAGAGCTCCTATAATTCACCCCTCAACTTT
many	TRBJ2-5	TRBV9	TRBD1	CASSVEGTAGGTQYF	TGTGCCAGCAGCGTAGAGGGGACAGCTGGGGGGACCCAGTACTTC
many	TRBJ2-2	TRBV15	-	CATSYSSFRTSTGELFF	TGTGCCACCAGCTACAGCTCATTTCGGACCAGCACCGGGGAGCTGTTTTTT
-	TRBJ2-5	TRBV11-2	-	CASSLNRHPAGETQYF	TGTGCCAGCAGCTTAAATCGACACCCTGCGGGGGAGACCCAGTACTTC
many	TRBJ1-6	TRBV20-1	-	CSAQGQMSSPLHF	TGCAGTGCCCAGGGGCAGATGAGTTCACCCCTCCACTTT
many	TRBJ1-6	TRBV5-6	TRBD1	CASSFSDRGSPLHF	TGTGCCAGCAGCTTTTCGGACAGGGGTTCACCCCTCCACTTT
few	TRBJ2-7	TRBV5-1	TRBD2	CASSLELAGGLHEQYF	TGCGCCAGCAGCTTGGAACTAGCGGGGGGACTCCACGAGCAGTACTTC
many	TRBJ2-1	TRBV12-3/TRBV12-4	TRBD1	CASSLGGQGYNEQFF	TGTGCCAGCAGTTTAGGGGGACAGGGCTACAATGAGCAGTTCTTC
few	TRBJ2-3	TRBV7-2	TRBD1	CASSRDRGDTQYF	TGTGCCAGCAGCCGGGACAGGGGAGATACGCAGTATTTT
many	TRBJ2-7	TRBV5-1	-	CASSLGPAGGTYEQYF	TGCGCCAGCAGCTTAGGTCCGGCAGGGGGGACCTACGAGCAGTACTTC
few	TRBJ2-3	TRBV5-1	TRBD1	CASSLGQGALPSTDTQYF	TGCGCCAGCAGCTTGGGTCAGGGGGCACTCCCCAGCACAGATACGCAGTATTTT
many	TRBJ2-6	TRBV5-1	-	CASSSRYSGANVLTF	TGCGCCAGCAGCTCACGATACTCTGGGGCCAACGTCCTGACTTTC
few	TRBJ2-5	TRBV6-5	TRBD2	CASSYRASGGSETQYF	TGTGCCAGCAGTTACAGGGCTAGCGGGGGTTCGGAGACCCAGTACTTC
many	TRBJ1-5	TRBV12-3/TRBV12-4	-	CASRAGRGRENQPQHF	TGTGCCAGCAGAGCCGGCCGTGGCAGGGAGAATCAGCCCCAGCATTTT
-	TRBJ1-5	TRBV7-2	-	CASSLGIYRDSNQPQNF	TGTGCCAGCAGCTTAGGAATTTACAGGGATAGCAATCAGCCCCAGAATTTT
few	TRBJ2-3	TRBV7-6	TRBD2	CASSRGLAGGPSHTQYF	TGTGCCAGCAGCCGGGGGCTAGCGGGGGGCCCGTCCCATACGCAGTATTTT
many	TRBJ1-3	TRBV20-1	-	CSARDIQGTSGNTIYF	TGCAGTGCTAGAGATATCCAGGGGACCTCTGGAAACACCATATATTTT
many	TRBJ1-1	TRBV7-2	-	CASSLLGMNTEAFF	TGTGCCAGCAGCTTATTGGGAATGAACACTGAAGCTTTCTTT
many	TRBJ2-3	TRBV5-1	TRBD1	CASSEGASDTDTQYF	TGCGCCAGCTCCGAGGGGGCGTCGGACACAGATACGCAGTATTTT
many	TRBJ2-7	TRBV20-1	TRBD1	CSALPGQRTYEQYF	TGCAGTGCCCTCCCGGGACAGAGGACCTACGAGCAGTACTTC
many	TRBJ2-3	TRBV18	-	CASSPDFTDTQYF	TGTGCCAGCTCCCCGGACTTCACAGATACGCAGTATTTT
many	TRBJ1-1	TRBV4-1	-	CASSYFTEGRTEAFF	TGCGCCAGCAGCTATTTTACCGAGGGTCGCACTGAAGCTTTCTTT
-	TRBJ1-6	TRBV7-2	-	CASSKYAQENNSPLNF	TGTGCCAGCAGCAAATACGCACAGGAAAATAATTCACCCCTCAACTTT
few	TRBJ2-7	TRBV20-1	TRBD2	CSAPDLGGYEQYF	TGCAGTGCCCCTGACCTGGGAGGGTACGAGCAGTACTTC
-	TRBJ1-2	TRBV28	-	CASTTPGGYTF	TGTGCCAGCACAACCCCGGGCGGCTACACCTTC
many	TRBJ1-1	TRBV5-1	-	CASSLAGPRNTEAFF	TGCGCCAGCAGCTTGGCAGGACCTCGGAACACTGAAGCTTTCTTT
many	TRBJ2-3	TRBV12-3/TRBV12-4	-	CASTRSTDTQYF	TGTGCCAGCACGCGTAGCACAGATACGCAGTATTTT
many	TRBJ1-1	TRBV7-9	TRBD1	CASSFGQEYMNTEAFF	TGTGCCAGCAGTTTTGGACAGGAATACATGAACACTGAAGCTTTCTTT
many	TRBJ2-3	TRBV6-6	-	CASSRNGGSADTQYF	TGTGCCAGCAGCCGCAATGGAGGTAGCGCAGATACGCAGTATTTT
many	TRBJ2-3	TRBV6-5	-	CASSYDPWRTLDTQYF	TGTGCCAGCAGTTACGACCCGTGGCGCACTTTGGATACGCAGTATTTT
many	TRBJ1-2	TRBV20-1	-	CSARDFRFDGYTF	TGCAGTGCTAGAGATTTCAGGTTTGATGGCTACACCTTC
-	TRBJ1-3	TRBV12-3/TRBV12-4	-	CASSFTGPSGNTIYF	TGTGCCAGCAGTTTCACAGGGCCCTCTGGAAACACCATATATTTT
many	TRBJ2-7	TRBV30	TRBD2	CACRRAGGLSSYEQYF	TGTGCCTGCCGGAGAGCGGGGGGGTTGAGCTCCTACGAGCAGTACTTC
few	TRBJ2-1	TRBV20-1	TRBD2	CSARKGLAGRYNEQFF	TGCAGTGCTAGAAAAGGACTAGCGGGGAGATACAATGAGCAGTTCTTC
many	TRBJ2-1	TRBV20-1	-	CSARIHPQGNEQFF	TGCAGTGCTAGGATACACCCGCAGGGTAATGAGCAGTTCTTC
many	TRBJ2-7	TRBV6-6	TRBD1	CASSYPLAGGNEQYF	TGTGCCAGCAGTTATCCCCTGGCAGGGGGCAACGAGCAGTACTTC
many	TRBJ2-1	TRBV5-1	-	CASSTNSRSDREQFF	TGCGCCAGCAGCACTAATAGCCGTTCTGACCGAGAGCAGTTCTTC
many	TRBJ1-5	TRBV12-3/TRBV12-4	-	CASRATQGPQPQHF	TGTGCCAGCAGAGCCACCCAGGGGCCTCAGCCCCAGCATTTT
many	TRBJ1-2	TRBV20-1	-	CSASSERAYGYTF	TGCAGTGCTAGTTCCGAAAGGGCCTATGGCTACACCTTC
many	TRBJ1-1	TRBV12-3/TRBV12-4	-	CASSPAGFENTEAFF	TGTGCCAGCAGCCCCGCTGGTTTTGAGAACACTGAAGCTTTCTTT
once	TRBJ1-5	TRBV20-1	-	CSARWQQSAYNQPQNF	TGCAGTGCTAGGTGGCAGCAATCAGCGTACAATCAGCCCCAGAATTTT
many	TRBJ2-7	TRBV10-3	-	CAISQRQGTYEQYF	TGTGCCATCAGTCAAAGGCAGGGCACCTACGAGCAGTACTTC
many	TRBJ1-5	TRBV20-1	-	CSASTGGYQPQHF	TGCAGTGCTTCCACTGGCGGGTATCAGCCCCAGCATTTT
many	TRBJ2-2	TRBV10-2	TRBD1	CASTGTVTGELFF	TGCGCCAGCACTGGGACAGTCACCGGGGAGCTGTTTTTT
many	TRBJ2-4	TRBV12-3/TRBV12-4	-	CASSSVVQNIQYF	TGTGCCAGCAGTTCGGTAGTGCAAAACATTCAGTACTTC
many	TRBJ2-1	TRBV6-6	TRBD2	CAAAETSGGYYNEQFF	TGTGCCGCGGCAGAAACTAGCGGGGGCTACTACAATGAGCAGTTCTTC
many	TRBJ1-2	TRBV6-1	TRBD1	CASSPQTGVWGYTF	TGTGCCAGTTCACCCCAGACAGGGGTATGGGGCTACACCTTC
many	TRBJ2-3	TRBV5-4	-	CASRPDPRTSTDTQYF	TGTGCCAGCAGACCGGACCCAAGAACTAGCACAGATACGCAGTATTTT
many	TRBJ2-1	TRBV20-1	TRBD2	CSARDGSGGRSYNEQFF	TGCAGTGCTAGAGATGGGAGCGGGGGCCGATCCTACAATGAGCAGTTCTTC
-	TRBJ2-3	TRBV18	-	CASSPTTDTQYF	TGTGCCAGCTCACCCACCACGGATACGCAGTATTTT
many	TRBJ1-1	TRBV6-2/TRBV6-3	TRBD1	CASNRQGSNTEAFF	TGTGCCAGCAATCGACAGGGCTCAAACACTGAAGCTTTCTTT
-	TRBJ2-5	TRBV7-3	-	CASSLMGRSETQYF	TGTGCCAGCAGCTTAATGGGCAGGTCGGAGACCCAGTACTTC
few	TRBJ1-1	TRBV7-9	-	CASSSVWRATEAFF	TGTGCCAGCAGCTCGGTTTGGCGGGCAACTGAAGCTTTCTTT
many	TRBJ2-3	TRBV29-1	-	CSVEVQSRSTDTQYF	TGCAGCGTTGAAGTCCAGAGCAGGAGCACAGATACGCAGTATTTT
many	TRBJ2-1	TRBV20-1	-	CSAQITSYNEQFF	TGCAGTGCTCAGATAACTTCCTACAATGAGCAGTTCTTC
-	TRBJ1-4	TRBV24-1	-	CASREPTNEKLFF	TGCGCCAGCCGCGAGCCAACTAATGAAAAACTGTTTTTT
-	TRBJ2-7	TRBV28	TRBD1	CASRSPGQGDEQYF	TGTGCCAGCAGGTCACCGGGACAGGGGGACGAGCAGTACTTC